This T cell receptor beta chain was obtained from a study of cytomegalovirus exposure and HLA in healthy donors. Findings and caveats of the study: Accounts indicate the classifier identified cytomegalovirus status with strong specificity and sensitivity.

The assay was immunoSEQ multiplex PCR, and TCRdb's table has in-frame clones only and misses some. The table lists tens of thousands of clones, 95% to 98% of them singletons. The donors were members of the validation cohort, which comprised 120 subjects and was separate from the first cohort of roughly 700 subjects. This clone was counted a single time. Its target is not known. This receptor was identified in a man aged 18 to 35 in good health and CMV-seronegative. Sequenced: PBMCs.

As DNA, the CDR3 is TGTGCCAGCAGTTCTCAACGACAGGGGCTCAACTATGGCTACACCTTC. It translates to CASSSQRQGLNYGYTF. This chain connects TRBV28 to TRBJ1-2; 8 bases align to TRBD1. CDR3 length: 16 residues. Per germline, CDR1 MDHEN and CDR2 SYDVKM. The trim removed 4 bases at V and 2 bases at J, leaving 9 bases unmatched.